This TCR beta chain was captured in a study of CD8 T cells in Susac syndrome. The V and J ends lost 10 bases and 7 bases, in that order; junction bases with no gene match: 11. This CDR3 contains 14 residues. Per germline, CDR1 MGHDK and CDR2 SYGVNS. Random hexamers were used to reverse transcribe the RNA input (about 0.45 to 1 ug). Amplification of TCR beta CDR3 used immunoSEQ multiplex PCR across 54 Vbeta and 13 Jbeta. TCRdb itself ran the immunoSEQ multiplex PCR reads through MiXCR, one entry per CDR3 protein. The table shows 100,000 to 150,000 distinct CDR3 sequences, with around 96% occurring only once.

The sequence was obtained from a human donor with Susac syndrome. The rearrangement uses TRBV25-1 and TRBJ2-1, with TRBD2 matching over 9 bases. The specimen sequenced was CD8+ T cells from PBMCs. CDR3 amino acids: CAIKTSGIWNEQFF. The CDR3 region has the DNA TGTGCCATCAAGACTAGCGGAATCTGGAATGAGCAGTTCTTC.